The clone carrying this T cell receptor (beta chain) was detected only a few times. Its antigen is not identified. With no exceptions, donors were healthy Caucasians. The data were taken from a study of identical twins. Study results and caveats: Surplus twin overlap in beta out-of-frame sequences was less pronounced.

Germline V CDR1 and CDR2: SQVTM, ANQGSEA. Trimming pared 5 bases from V and 0 bases from J, leaving 12 bases between. CDR3 length equals 14 residues. Unique molecular identifiers were in the cDNA, with template-switch universal primer binding. Using its own MiXCR run on the 5' RACE reads, TCRdb lists one record per CDR3 protein. The data show around 960,000 distinct CDR3 sequences, with roughly 12% seen just once and roughly 1.6% held by the top ten. The same data also contributed to another study, on yellow fever vaccine responses in identical twins. According to that study: Vaccine-induced T cell responses in twins were reportedly observed to appear partly convergent, partly personalized.

The rearrangement joins TRBV29-1 to TRBJ2-3; tentative D call: TRBD1 (5 bases). This clonotype was sampled from a woman under 30 in good health. Sample: PBMCs. The CDR3 DNA reads as TGCAGCGTTCTCCCCGACAGCAGCACAGATACGCAGTATTTT. It specifies CSVLPDSSTDTQYF.